These T cell receptor beta chains were read from a single sample in a study of CD8 T cells in ankylosing spondylitis. Via MiXCR, TCRdb re-called the 5' RACE reads, giving one row per CDR3 protein. The sample includes 100,000 to 150,000 distinct CDR3 sequences, about 6.5% seen only once; the top ten take about 12%. Material: blood, either unsorted or a sorted T cell fraction (not recorded which). These receptors were obtained from a male donor with ankylosing spondylitis or in good health (not recorded which). Both conserved end residues are part of each CDR3. A D gene is named only where the DNA matches it firmly. Rows give clone size only sometimes, using once, few, many, or a class for an expanded clone.

TRBV3-1	NA	TRBJ2-2	many	CASSQELGAVGELFF	TGTGCCAGCAGCCAAGAACTAGGCGCGGTCGGGGAGCTGTTTTTT
TRBV7-9	NA	TRBJ1-3	many	CASSHGTVPTIYF	TGTGCCAGCAGTCACGGGACGGTCCCCACCATATATTTT
TRBV7-2	TRBD1	TRBJ2-5	NA	CASSKSGTGEETQYF	TGTGCCAGCAGTAAATCCGGGACAGGGGAGGAGACCCAGTACTTC
TRBV20-1	NA	TRBJ2-7	many	CSARDRTGRDEQYF	TGCAGTGCTAGAGATCGAACAGGCCGGGACGAGCAGTACTTC
TRBV20-1	TRBD1	TRBJ2-2	many	CSARQGVTGELFF	TGCAGTGCTAGACAGGGGGTCACCGGGGAGCTGTTTTTT
TRBV4-3	NA	TRBJ2-2	many	CASSQDRGGYTGELFF	TGCGCCAGCAGCCAAGATCGAGGGGGGTACACCGGGGAGCTGTTTTTT
TRBV5-1	TRBD1	TRBJ2-5	NA	CASSESTGVETQYF	TGCGCCAGCAGCGAATCGACAGGGGTAGAGACCCAGTACTTC
TRBV7-3	NA	TRBJ2-1	many	CASSLTGGDNEQFF	TGTGCCAGCAGCTTAACGGGTGGCGACAATGAGCAGTTCTTC
TRBV5-1	TRBD1	TRBJ1-1	many	CASSPRTTGGITEAFF	TGCGCCAGCAGCCCGAGAACGACAGGGGGGATTACTGAAGCTTTCTTT
TRBV7-2	NA	TRBJ2-1	NA	CASSLVPGYNEQFF	TGTGCCAGCAGCTTAGTGCCAGGCTACAATGAGCAGTTCTTC
TRBV6-1	TRBD1	TRBJ1-2	many	CASRRWDSSFTNYGYTF	TGTGCCAGCAGGAGATGGGACAGTAGCTTTACTAACTATGGCTACACCTTC
TRBV29-1	NA	TRBJ2-1	many	CSYLGAGSYNEQFF	TGCAGCTACCTCGGGGCCGGCTCCTACAATGAGCAGTTCTTC
TRBV7-2	TRBD1	TRBJ1-1	few	CASSHPGQDFEAFF	TGTGCCAGCAGCCATCCGGGACAGGATTTTGAAGCTTTCTTT
TRBV29-1	NA	TRBJ1-4	many	CSAQRGNEKLFF	TGCAGCGCACAACGGGGGAATGAAAAACTGTTTTTT
TRBV7-6	TRBD1	TRBJ2-3	many	CASSEGTASTDTQYF	TGTGCCAGCAGCGAAGGGACAGCTAGCACAGATACGCAGTATTTT
TRBV5-1	TRBD2	TRBJ2-1	many	CASTPGLAGGTYNEQFF	TGCGCCAGCACTCCGGGACTAGCGGGAGGAACGTACAATGAGCAGTTCTTC
TRBV5-1	NA	TRBJ1-1	many	CASSLGREAEAFF	TGCGCCAGCAGCTTGGGTCGTGAGGCTGAAGCTTTCTTT